The T cell receptor (beta chain) under discussion was sequenced for a study of beta chain features in type 1 diabetes. The wider study: Patients and healthy donors were similar in age, gender and cell yields.

Purities over 95% were achieved in all sorted populations. Study-level results: A definitive answer on HLA type influencing TCRB rearrangement was not reached here. Moderate but significant shortening of TCRB CDR3s was recorded in all four CD4+ subsets from Type 1 diabetes patients.

Of note for this clone: Its antigen is not known.

Isolated RNA was reverse transcribed in full, so expressed TCRB transcripts were sequenced. There were about 3.6 million reads on average in the naive, central memory and regulatory T cell samples. Assay: immunoSEQ multiplex PCR; the TCRdb copy retains only in-frame clones and omits some. The sample gives around 250,000 clones, roughly an eighth of which show up once; 0.015% to 0.02% is in the top ten. Trimming removed 6 bases from V and 7 bases from J; junction bases left unmatched: 8. Germline V gene lookup returns CDR1 MDHEN and CDR2 SYDVKM. This CDR3 spans 13 amino acids. The chain joins TRBV28 to TRBJ1-2; the match to TRBD1 covers 7 bases. The sequenced sample was naive CD4+ T cells from blood. The sequence derives from a man aged 25 to 45 with type 1 diabetes. The CDR3 protein is CASRRQGEAGYTF. The CDR3 nucleotides read TGTGCCAGCAGGCGGCAGGGGGAAGCTGGCTACACCTTC.